This is a list of T cell receptor beta chains from one sample in a study of T cells in Graves' hyperthyroidism and ophthalmopathy. TCRdb itself ran the multiplex PCR reads through MiXCR, one entry per CDR3 protein. The sample yields over 300,000 distinct CDR3 sequences, about 13% seen once. Sequencing was carried out using blood. All receptors come from a middle-aged woman with Graves' ophthalmopathy. Both conserved end residues are part of each CDR3. Fields, in order: D gene, clone size, V gene, J gene, CDR3 protein, CDR3 DNA. A D gene is named only where the DNA matches it firmly. Clone size, where shown, is once, few, many, or a class for clones that have expanded.

NA	few	TRBV7-2	TRBJ2-7	CASSRPTPWEQYF	TGTGCCAGCAGCCGCCCCACACCGTGGGAGCAGTACTTC
NA	many	TRBV28	TRBJ2-1	CASSFTRPNEQFF	TGTGCCAGCAGTTTTACTAGGCCCAATGAGCAGTTCTTC
NA	many	TRBV2	TRBJ1-1	CASTLLSNTEAFF	TGTGCCAGCACCCTCTTGTCGAACACTGAAGCTTTCTTT
NA	NA	TRBV19	TRBJ2-7	CASSIGSISYEQYF	TGTGCCAGTAGTATAGGGAGCATCTCCTACGAGCAGTACTTC
TRBD2	NA	TRBV3-1	TRBJ2-3	CASSQRLAASTDTQYF	TGTGCCAGCAGCCAACGCCTAGCGGCTAGCACAGATACGCAGTATTTT
NA	NA	TRBV14	TRBJ1-5	CASSQTRSVVDNQPQHF	TGTGCCAGCAGCCAAACAAGGTCGGTCGTAGACAATCAGCCCCAGCATTTT
TRBD1	many	TRBV2	TRBJ2-3	CASLTGTGNTDTQYF	TGTGCCAGCTTGACCGGGACAGGTAACACAGATACGCAGTATTTT
NA	few	TRBV3-1	TRBJ2-2	CASSQERITGELFF	TGTGCCAGCAGCCAAGAGAGAATCACCGGGGAGCTGTTTTTT
NA	many	TRBV2	TRBJ1-5	CASSASLGRQPQHF	TGTGCCAGCAGTGCGTCGTTAGGCAGGCAGCCCCAGCATTTT
TRBD2	many	TRBV28	TRBJ2-1	CASTMGGTSGGSSYNEQFF	TGTGCCAGCACTATGGGAGGGACTAGCGGAGGGAGCTCCTACAATGAGCAGTTCTTC
TRBD1	many	TRBV7-9	TRBJ2-5	CASSLGFLGPKIPGQQETQYF	TGTGCCAGCAGCTTAGGATTCCTAGGTCCTAAGATCCCGGGACAGCAAGAGACCCAGTACTTC
NA	few	TRBV20-1	TRBJ1-4	CSARDILGEGEKLFF	TGCAGTGCTAGAGATATCCTCGGGGAAGGGGAAAAACTGTTTTTT
NA	many	TRBV28	TRBJ1-1	CASRRARVGGAFF	TGTGCCAGCAGAAGGGCGCGTGTTGGGGGGGCTTTCTTT
NA	many	TRBV6-1	TRBJ1-1	CASSARVGTEAFF	TGTGCCAGCAGTGCGCGCGTCGGCACTGAAGCTTTCTTT
NA	many	TRBV2	TRBJ2-7	CASSEESRGRFSYEQYF	TGTGCCAGCAGTGAAGAGTCGAGGGGCAGATTCTCCTACGAGCAGTACTTC
NA	many	TRBV12-3/TRBV12-4	TRBJ2-6	CASTATGSGANVLTF	TGTGCCAGCACCGCCACAGGGTCTGGGGCCAACGTCCTGACTTTC
NA	few	TRBV7-2	TRBJ2-5	CASSSLWAYQETQYF	TGTGCCAGCAGCTCACTATGGGCGTACCAAGAGACCCAGTACTTC
NA	many	TRBV6-1	TRBJ2-7	CASGWGETYEQYF	TGTGCCAGCGGGTGGGGGGAAACCTACGAGCAGTACTTC
NA	few	TRBV27	TRBJ2-5	CASSFGLLETQYF	TGTGCCAGCAGTTTCGGGCTCCTAGAGACCCAGTACTTC
NA	many	TRBV7-8	TRBJ1-5	CASSLMSLWGSNQPQHF	TGTGCCAGCAGCTTAATGAGCTTGTGGGGAAGTAATCAGCCCCAGCATTTT
TRBD2	many	TRBV6-1	TRBJ2-1	CASSPSGRAKIDEQFF	TGTGCCAGCAGTCCTAGCGGGAGGGCCAAAATTGATGAGCAGTTCTTC
TRBD2	many	TRBV27	TRBJ2-1	CASSPLRTRVDEQFF	TGTGCCAGCAGCCCTCTCCGGACTAGAGTTGATGAGCAGTTCTTC
TRBD2	many	TRBV7-6	TRBJ2-1	CASSLAGGGSDVNEQFF	TGTGCCAGCAGCTTAGCCGGGGGGGGCAGCGACGTCAATGAGCAGTTCTTC
NA	many	TRBV7-8	TRBJ2-5	CASSSRGGESDTQYF	TGTGCCAGCAGCTCACGGGGTGGGGAGTCGGACACCCAGTACTTC
NA	many	TRBV7-8	TRBJ1-1	CASISRGWNTEAFF	TGTGCCAGCATCTCTCGGGGGTGGAACACTGAAGCTTTCTTT
TRBD1	many	TRBV13	TRBJ2-3	CASSPGQGRTDTQYF	TGTGCCAGCAGCCCTGGACAGGGGCGAACAGATACGCAGTATTTT
NA	NA	TRBV12-3/TRBV12-4	TRBJ1-1	CASSLGRVSEALF	TGTGCCAGCAGTTTGGGCAGGGTTTCTGAAGCTCTCTTT
NA	many	TRBV2	TRBJ2-1	CASSEVPGWGHEQFF	TGTGCCAGCAGTGAAGTCCCGGGATGGGGCCATGAGCAGTTCTTC
NA	NA	TRBV3-1	TRBJ2-3	CASSQGGKARLGADTQYF	TGTGCCAGCAGCCAAGGGGGGAAAGCGAGACTTGGGGCAGATACGCAGTATTTT
NA	many	TRBV5-5	TRBJ1-4	CASSLRYGGGGDEKLFF	TGTGCCAGCAGCTTGCGATACGGCGGGGGCGGAGATGAAAAACTGTTTTTT
NA	NA	TRBV2	TRBJ2-7	CASTRDTSSYEQYF	TGTGCCAGCACCCGGGACACCAGCTCCTACGAGCAGTACTTC
TRBD1	NA	TRBV27	TRBJ2-7	CASSSSGGPVEYEQYF	TGTGCCAGCAGTTCCTCAGGGGGCCCGGTTGAGTACGAGCAGTACTTC
NA	many	TRBV12-3/TRBV12-4	TRBJ2-3	CASSSRTGTDTQYF	TGTGCCAGCAGTTCCCGGACGGGCACAGATACGCAGTATTTT
NA	many	TRBV3-1	TRBJ2-7	CASTLGTGYEQYF	TGTGCCAGTACGTTAGGGACGGGCTACGAGCAGTACTTC
TRBD1	many	TRBV2	TRBJ2-6	CASRGDSSGSGANVLTF	TGTGCCAGCAGGGGGGACAGTTCCGGCTCTGGGGCCAACGTCCTGACTTTC
TRBD1	few	TRBV5-1	TRBJ1-2	CASSRGQGANYGYTF	TGCGCCAGCAGCCGTGGACAGGGCGCGAACTATGGCTACACCTTC
NA	many	TRBV3-1	TRBJ2-7	CASSPRVGEQYF	TGTGCCAGCAGCCCACGGGTTGGTGAGCAGTACTTC
NA	many	TRBV2	TRBJ1-5	CASSEDRVYQPQHF	TGTGCCAGCAGTGAGGACCGAGTCTATCAGCCCCAGCATTTT